This T cell receptor beta chain is from a study of blood T cell repertoires in COVID-19 (dated by TCRdb to the early 2020s). Background on the whole study: Collaborator samples came from the United States, Italy and Spain and covered acute and convalescent phases of COVID-19. The material from the prospective study consisted of cDNA or gDNA derived from T cells, B-cell-depleted T cells, or PBMCs. Subjects who had been exposed to COVID-19, were actively infected with it, or had recovered from it provided the deeply sampled blood TCRbeta repertoires that made up the dataset. The repertoires were made available in a free public database intended to serve as a resource for research on the immune response to SARS-CoV-2. The samples were drawn from the first 160 participants of the ongoing ImmuneRACE study and from 950 to 1,500 subjects provided by 6 global collaborators. Nearly every sample came with metadata listing a de-identified subject ID, COVID-19 status, age in years and sex. Where available, HLA class I and class II types were taken from metadata supplied by the sample provider and were not determined by assay-based typing.

Turning to this clone: Its antigen specificity is not known. No base-level quality is on record; no much larger clone is a single base apart.

Overall study outcomes, separate from this receptor: The amount of clinical and demographic metadata varied by source and participant and was provided uncurated.

The CDR3 runs 13 residues from the cysteine to the phenylalanine. Only the CDR3 portion is preserved as DNA: 39 bases, with reading frame beginning at the first base. V is reduced by 3 bases and J by 9 bases, leaving a spacing of 15 bases between them. The germline V gene supplies CDR1 MDHEN and CDR2 SYDVKM. One collaborating source in Seattle enrolled patients while the patients were actively infected and followed the patients over time throughout the course of disease. Each collaborating institution followed its own protocols to collect whole blood in K2EDTA tubes. Collaborator samples were shipped for TCRbeta analysis as frozen whole blood, isolated PBMCs, or DNA extracted from either sample type. The immunoSEQ Assay, a bias-controlled multiplex PCR, was used to amplify TCRbeta CDR3 regions from genomic DNA. Turning to the authors' computational methods: The number of nucleated cells in each sample was estimated by amplification of reference gene primers within the assay. Sequence reads were collapsed and filtered to measure the absolute abundance of every unique TCRbeta CDR3 rearrangement. For each sample, productive Simpson clonality was calculated as the square root of Simpson's diversity index over productive rearrangements. TCRdb carries this immuneACCESS record with in-frame sequences only. Its versions omit some clonotypes, under half of them owing to an unresolved V gene in the studies checked, with the rest unexplained. V, J and clone size are those of that table, while D and trimming were read from the DNA. This sample is represented by around 340,000 clones; about nine tenths of them were singletons. Together, the top ten hold 3% to 4% of the sample.

The sequence is built from TRBV28 and TRBJ2-7, with the D gene call left open. Specimen: peripheral blood. This clonotype originated in a woman in her sixties with COVID-19, enrolled during active disease. The CDR3 region has the sequence CASSFSTLRAQYF. The sequenced DNA: TGTGCCAGCAGTTTCTCTACCCTACGAGCGCAGTACTTC.